Reported below is one T cell receptor beta chain. These data belong to a study of somatic mutations in cytotoxic T cells in rheumatoid arthritis. About the study: Blood from the patient (roughly 30 ml EDTA) was drawn right after diagnosis, pretreatment.

Losses at the gene ends were 0 bases for V and 5 bases for J; bases not matched to a gene: 3. Germline V gene sequence: CDR1 SGHAT, CDR2 FQNNGV. The CDR3 spans 16 residues. Positive magnetic bead selection isolated CD4+ and CD8+ cells, and flow cytometry checked purity. Produced via immunoSEQ multiplex PCR; TCRdb's table is partial and in-frame only. The sample includes over 15,000 clones, approximately 80% seen only once; the top ten take approximately 10%. This receptor was obtained from a man between 18 and 35 years old with rheumatoid arthritis. Sequenced material: CD8+ T cells sorted from blood. The chain recombines TRBV11-2 with TRBJ2-1; 11 nucleotides match TRBD2. The DNA for the CDR3 is TGTGCCAGCAGCTTAGACCTAGCGGGGGGACACAATGAGCAGTTCTTC. Its translation is CASSLDLAGGHNEQFF.